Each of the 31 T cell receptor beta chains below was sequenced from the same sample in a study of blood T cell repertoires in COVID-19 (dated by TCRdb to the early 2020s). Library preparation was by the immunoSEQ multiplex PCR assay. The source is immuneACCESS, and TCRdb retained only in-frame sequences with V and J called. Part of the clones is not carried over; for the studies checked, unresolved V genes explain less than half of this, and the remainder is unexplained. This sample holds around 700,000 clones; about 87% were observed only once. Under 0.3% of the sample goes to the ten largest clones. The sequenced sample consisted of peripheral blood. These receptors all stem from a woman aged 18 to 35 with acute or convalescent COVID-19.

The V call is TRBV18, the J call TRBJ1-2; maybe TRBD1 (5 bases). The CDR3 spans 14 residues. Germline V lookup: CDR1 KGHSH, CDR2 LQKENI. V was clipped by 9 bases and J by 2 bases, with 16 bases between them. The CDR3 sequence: CASTLLRQNYGYTF. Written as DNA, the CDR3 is TGTGCCAGTACATTACTTAGACAGAACTATGGCTACACCTTC.

CDR3 nucleotides: TGTGCCAGCAGTTTATCGTCAGGGGGCAAAGGAAACACCATATATTTT. This gives the protein CASSLSSGGKGNTIYF. The chain recombines TRBV27 with TRBJ1-3; 8 nucleotides match TRBD1. CDR1 is MNHEY, CDR2 SMNVEV, per germline (reference sequence). The CDR3 loop spans 16 amino acids. Losses at the gene ends were 0 bases for V and 4 bases for J; bases not matched to a gene: 5.

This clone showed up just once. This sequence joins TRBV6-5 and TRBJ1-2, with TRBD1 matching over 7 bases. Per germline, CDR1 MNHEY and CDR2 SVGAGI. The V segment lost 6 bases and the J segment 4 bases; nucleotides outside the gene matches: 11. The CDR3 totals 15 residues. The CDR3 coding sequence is TGTGCCAGCAGGCGACAGGGTAGGGTAGGCTATGGCTACACCTTC. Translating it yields CASRRQGRVGYGYTF.

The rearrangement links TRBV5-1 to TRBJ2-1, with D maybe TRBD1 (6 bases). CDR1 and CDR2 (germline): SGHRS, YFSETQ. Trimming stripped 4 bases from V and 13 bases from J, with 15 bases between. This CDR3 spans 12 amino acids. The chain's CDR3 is CASSIDRLYQFF. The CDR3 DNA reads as TGCGCCAGCAGCATTGACAGGCTATACCAGTTCTTC.

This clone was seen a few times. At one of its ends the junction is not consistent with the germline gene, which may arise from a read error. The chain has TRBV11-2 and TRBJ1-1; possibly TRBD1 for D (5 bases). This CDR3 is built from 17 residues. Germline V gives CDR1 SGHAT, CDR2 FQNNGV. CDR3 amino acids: CASSIEGQGRRNTEAFF. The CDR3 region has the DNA TGTGCCAGCAGCATAGAAGGGCAGGGAAGGAGGAACACTGAAGCTTTCTTT.

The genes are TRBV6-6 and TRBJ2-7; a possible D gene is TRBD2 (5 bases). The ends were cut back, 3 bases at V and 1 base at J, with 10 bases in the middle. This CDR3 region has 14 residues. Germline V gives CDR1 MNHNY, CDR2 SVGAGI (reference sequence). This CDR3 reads CASSYERASYEQYF. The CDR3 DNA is TGTGCCAGCAGTTATGAGAGGGCGTCCTACGAGCAGTACTTC.

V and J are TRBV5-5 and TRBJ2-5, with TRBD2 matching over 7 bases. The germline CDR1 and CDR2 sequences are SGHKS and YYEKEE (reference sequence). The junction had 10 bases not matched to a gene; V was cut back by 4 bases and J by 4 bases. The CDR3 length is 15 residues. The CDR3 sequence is CASSPGGAGGETQYF. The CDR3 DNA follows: TGTGCCAGCAGCCCGGGAGGTGCCGGGGGAGAGACCCAGTACTTC.

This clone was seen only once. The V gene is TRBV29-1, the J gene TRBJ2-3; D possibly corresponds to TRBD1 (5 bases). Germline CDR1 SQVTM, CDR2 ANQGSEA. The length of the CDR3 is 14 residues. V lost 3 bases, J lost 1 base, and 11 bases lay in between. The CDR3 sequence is CSVDAGLGTDTQYF. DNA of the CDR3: TGCAGCGTTGACGCAGGGTTGGGCACAGATACGCAGTATTTT.

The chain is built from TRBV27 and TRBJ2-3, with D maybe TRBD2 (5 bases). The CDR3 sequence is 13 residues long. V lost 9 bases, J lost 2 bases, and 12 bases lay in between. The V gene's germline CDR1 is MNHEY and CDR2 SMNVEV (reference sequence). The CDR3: CASSGVPTDTQYF. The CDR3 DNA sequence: TGTGCCAGTTCCGGGGTTCCCACAGATACGCAGTATTTT.

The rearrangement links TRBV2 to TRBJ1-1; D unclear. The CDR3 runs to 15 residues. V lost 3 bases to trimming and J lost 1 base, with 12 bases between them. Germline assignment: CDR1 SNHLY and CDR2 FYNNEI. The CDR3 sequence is CASSDRILENTEAFF. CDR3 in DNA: TGTGCCAGCAGTGACCGGATCCTAGAGAACACTGAAGCTTTCTTT.

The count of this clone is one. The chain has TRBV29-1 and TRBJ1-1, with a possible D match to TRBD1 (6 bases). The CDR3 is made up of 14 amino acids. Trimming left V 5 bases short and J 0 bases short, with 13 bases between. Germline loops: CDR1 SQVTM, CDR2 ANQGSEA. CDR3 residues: CSVSGTHMNTEAFF. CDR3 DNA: TGCAGCGTTTCCGGGACACACATGAACACTGAAGCTTTCTTT.

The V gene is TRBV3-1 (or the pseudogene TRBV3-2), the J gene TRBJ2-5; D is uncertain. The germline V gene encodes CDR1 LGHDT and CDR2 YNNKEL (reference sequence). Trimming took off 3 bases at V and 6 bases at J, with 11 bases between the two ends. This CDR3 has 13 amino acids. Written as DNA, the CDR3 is TGTGCCAGCAGCCAGGGCCAGCCCAAGACCCAGTACTTC. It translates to CASSQGQPKTQYF.

The CDR3 bases are TGTGCCAGCACGGCGGGGAGCAACTATAATTCACCCCTCCACTTT. Its translation is CASTAGSNYNSPLHF. The genes are TRBV25-1 and TRBJ1-6; D gene ambiguous. Trimming cost V 7 bases and J 3 bases, with 13 bases left between them. The germline V gene encodes CDR1 MGHDK and CDR2 SYGVNS. CDR3 size: 15 residues.

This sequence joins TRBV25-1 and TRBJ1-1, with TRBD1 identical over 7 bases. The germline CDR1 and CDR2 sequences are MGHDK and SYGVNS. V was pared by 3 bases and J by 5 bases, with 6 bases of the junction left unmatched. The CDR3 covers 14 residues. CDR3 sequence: CASSELRGRTEAFF. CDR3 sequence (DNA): TGTGCCAGCAGTGAGCTCAGGGGGAGGACTGAAGCTTTCTTT.

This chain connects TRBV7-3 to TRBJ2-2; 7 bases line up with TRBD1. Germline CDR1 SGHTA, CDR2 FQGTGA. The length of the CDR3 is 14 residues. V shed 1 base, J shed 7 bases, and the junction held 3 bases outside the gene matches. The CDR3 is CASSLRQGVGELFF. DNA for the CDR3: TGTGCCAGCAGCTTAAGACAGGGAGTCGGGGAGCTGTTTTTT.

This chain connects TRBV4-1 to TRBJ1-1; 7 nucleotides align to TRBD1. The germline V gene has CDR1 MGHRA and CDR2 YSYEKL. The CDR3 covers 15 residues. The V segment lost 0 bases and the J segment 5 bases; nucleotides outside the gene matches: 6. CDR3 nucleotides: TGCGCCAGCAGCCAAGATAGGGGGCGATTTACTGAAGCTTTCTTT. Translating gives CASSQDRGRFTEAFF.

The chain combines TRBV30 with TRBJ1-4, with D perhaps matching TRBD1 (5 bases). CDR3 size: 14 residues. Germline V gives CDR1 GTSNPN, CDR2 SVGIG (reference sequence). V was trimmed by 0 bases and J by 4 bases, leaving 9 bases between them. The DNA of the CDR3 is TGTGCCTGGAGTGTACGACAGTTTAATGAAAAACTGTTTTTT. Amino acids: CAWSVRQFNEKLFF.

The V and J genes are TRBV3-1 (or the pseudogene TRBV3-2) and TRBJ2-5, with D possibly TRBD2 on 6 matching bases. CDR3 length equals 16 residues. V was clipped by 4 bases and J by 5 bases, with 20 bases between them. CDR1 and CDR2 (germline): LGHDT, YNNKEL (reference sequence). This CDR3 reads CASSPEGSARWETQYF. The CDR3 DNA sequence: TGTGCCAGCAGCCCGGAGGGGTCCGCAAGATGGGAGACCCAGTACTTC.

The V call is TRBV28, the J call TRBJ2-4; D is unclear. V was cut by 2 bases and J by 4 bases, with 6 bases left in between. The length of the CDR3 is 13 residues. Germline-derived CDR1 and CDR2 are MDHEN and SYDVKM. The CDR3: CASSLTVKNIQYF. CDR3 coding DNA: TGTGCCAGCAGTTTAACAGTAAAAAACATTCAGTACTTC.

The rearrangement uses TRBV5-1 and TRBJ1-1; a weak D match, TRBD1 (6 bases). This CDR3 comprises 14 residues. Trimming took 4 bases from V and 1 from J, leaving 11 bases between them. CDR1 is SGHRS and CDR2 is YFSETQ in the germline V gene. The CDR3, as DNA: TGCGCCAGCAGCCAGGCGACAGGGAACACTGAAGCTTTCTTT. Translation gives CASSQATGNTEAFF. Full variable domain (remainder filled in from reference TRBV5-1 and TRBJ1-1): KAGVTQTPRYLIKTRGQQVTLSCSPISGHRSVSWYQQTPGQGLQFLFEYFSETQRNKGNFPGRFSGRQFSNSRSEMNVSTLELGDSALYLCASSQATGNTEAFFGQGTRLTVV.

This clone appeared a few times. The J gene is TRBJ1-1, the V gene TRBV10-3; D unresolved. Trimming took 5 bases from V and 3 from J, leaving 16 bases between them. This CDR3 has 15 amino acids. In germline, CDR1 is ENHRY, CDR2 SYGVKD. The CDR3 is CAISQIGLEDTEAFF. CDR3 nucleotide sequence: TGTGCCATCAGTCAGATTGGCTTGGAGGACACTGAAGCTTTCTTT.

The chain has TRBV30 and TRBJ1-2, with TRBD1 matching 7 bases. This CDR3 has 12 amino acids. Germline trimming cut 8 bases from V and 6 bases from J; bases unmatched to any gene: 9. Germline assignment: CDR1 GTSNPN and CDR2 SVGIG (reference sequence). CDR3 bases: TGTGCCCGTTCGACAGGGTTCGATGGCTACACCTTC. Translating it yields CARSTGFDGYTF.

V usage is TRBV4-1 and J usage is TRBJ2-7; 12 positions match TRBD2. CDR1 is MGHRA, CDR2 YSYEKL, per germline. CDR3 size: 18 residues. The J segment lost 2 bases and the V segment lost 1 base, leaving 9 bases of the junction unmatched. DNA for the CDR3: TGCGCCAGCAGCCAAGGGAGCCTAGCGGGGGGGATCCCCTACGAGCAGTACTTC. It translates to CASSQGSLAGGIPYEQYF.

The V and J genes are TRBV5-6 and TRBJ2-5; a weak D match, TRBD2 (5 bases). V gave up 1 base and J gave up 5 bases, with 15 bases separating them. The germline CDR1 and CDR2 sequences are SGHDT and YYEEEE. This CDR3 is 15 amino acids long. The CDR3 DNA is TGTGCCAGCAGCTTGACCCCCCTAGCAATCGAGACCCAGTACTTC. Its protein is CASSLTPLAIETQYF.

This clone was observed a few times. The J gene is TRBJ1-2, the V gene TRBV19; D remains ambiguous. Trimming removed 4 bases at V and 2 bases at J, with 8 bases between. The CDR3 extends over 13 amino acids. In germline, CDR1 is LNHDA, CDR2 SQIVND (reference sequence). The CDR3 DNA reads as TGTGCCAGTAGTACAACGGGAAACTATGGCTACACCTTC. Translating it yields CASSTTGNYGYTF.

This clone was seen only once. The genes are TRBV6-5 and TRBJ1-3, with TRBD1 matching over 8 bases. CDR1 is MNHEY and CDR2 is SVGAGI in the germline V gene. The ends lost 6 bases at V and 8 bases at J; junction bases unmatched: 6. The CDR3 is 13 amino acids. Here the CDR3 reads CASRQGALDTIYF. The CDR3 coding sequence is TGTGCCAGCAGGCAGGGGGCTTTGGACACCATATATTTT.

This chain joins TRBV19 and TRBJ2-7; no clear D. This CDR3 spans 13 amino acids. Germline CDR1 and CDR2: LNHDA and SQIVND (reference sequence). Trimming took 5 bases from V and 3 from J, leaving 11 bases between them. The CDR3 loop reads CASSHQRHYEQYF. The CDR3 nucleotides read TGTGCCAGTAGTCACCAGCGCCACTACGAGCAGTACTTC.

CDR3 protein: CASSLGGGTEAFF. The CDR3 DNA follows: TGTGCCAGCAGCCTAGGGGGAGGCACTGAAGCTTTCTTT. V and J are TRBV7-2 and TRBJ1-1; a weak D match, TRBD1 (6 bases). Germline V lookup: CDR1 SGHTA, CDR2 FQGNSA. The CDR3 spans 13 residues. Trimming shortened V by 5 bases and J by 4 bases, and 11 bases separated the two germline ends.

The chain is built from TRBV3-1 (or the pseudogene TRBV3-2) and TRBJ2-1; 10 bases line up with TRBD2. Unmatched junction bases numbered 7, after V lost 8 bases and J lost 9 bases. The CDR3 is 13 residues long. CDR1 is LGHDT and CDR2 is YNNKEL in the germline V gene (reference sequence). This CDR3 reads CASVSWTSGEQFF. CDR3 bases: TGTGCCAGCGTATCTTGGACTAGCGGTGAGCAGTTCTTC.

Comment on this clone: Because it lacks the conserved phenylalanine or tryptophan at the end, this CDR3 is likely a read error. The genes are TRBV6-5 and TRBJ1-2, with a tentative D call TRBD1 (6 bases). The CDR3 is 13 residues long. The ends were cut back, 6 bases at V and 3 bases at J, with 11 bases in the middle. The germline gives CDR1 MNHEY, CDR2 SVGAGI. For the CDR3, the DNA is TGTGCCAGCAGCCAACAGGGTGACTATGGCTACACCCTC. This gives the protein CASSQQGDYGYTL.

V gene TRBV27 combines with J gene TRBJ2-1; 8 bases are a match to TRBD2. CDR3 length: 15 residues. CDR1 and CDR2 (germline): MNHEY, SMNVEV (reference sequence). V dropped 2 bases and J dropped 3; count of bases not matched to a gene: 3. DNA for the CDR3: TGTGCCAGCAGTTTAAGCGGGGGTTTCTACAATGAGCAGTTCTTC. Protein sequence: CASSLSGGFYNEQFF.